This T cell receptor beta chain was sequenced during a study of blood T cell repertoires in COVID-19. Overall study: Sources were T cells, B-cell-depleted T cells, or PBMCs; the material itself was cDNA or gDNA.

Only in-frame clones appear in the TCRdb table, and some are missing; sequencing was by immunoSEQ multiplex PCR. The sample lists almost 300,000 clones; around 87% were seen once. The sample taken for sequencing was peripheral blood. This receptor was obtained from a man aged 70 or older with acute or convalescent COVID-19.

The chain's CDR3 is CASSLQGALGTEAFF. Written as DNA, the CDR3 is TGTGCCAGCAGCCTCCAGGGGGCTCTGGGCACTGAAGCTTTCTTT. The rearrangement links TRBV5-4 to TRBJ1-1; 8 bases line up with TRBD1. The germline gives CDR1 SGHNT, CDR2 YYREEE (reference sequence). The V and J ends lost 4 bases and 4 bases, in that order; junction bases with no gene match: 9. This CDR3 has 15 residues.